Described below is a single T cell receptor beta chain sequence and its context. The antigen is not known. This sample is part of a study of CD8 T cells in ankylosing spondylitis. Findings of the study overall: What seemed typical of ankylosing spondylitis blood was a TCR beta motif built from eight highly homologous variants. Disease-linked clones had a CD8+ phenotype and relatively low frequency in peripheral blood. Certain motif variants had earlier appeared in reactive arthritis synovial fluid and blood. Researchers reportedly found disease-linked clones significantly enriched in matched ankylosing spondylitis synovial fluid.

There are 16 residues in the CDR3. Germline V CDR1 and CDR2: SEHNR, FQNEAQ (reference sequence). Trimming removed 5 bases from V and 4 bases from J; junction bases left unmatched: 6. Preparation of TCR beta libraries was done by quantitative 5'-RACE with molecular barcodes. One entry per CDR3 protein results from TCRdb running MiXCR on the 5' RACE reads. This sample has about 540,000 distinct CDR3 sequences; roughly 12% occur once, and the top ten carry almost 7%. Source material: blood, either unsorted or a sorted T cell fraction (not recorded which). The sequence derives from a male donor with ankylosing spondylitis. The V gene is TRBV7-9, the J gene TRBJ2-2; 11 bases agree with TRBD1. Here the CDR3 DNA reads TGTGCCAGCAGCCAAGGGACAGGGGGTATCACCGGGGAGCTGTTTTTT. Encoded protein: CASSQGTGGITGELFF.